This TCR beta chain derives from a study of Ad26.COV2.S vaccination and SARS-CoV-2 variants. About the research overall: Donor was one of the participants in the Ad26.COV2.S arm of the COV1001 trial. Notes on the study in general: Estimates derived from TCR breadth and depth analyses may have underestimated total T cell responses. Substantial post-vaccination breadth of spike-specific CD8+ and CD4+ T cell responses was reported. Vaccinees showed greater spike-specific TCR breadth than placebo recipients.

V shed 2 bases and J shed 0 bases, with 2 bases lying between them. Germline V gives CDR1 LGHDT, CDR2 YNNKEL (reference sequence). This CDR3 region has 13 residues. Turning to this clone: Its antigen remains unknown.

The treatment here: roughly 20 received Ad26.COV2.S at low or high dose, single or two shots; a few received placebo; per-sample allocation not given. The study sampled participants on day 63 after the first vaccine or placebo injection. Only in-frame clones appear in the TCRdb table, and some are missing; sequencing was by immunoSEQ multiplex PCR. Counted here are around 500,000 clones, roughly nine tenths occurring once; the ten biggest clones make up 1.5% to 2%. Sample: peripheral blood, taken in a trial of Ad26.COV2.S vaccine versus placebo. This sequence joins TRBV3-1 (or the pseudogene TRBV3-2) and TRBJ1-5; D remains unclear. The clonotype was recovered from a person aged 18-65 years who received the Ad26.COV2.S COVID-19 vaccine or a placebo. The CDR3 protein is CASSQFSNQPQHF. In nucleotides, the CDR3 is TGTGCCAGCAGCCAATTTAGCAATCAGCCCCAGCATTTT.